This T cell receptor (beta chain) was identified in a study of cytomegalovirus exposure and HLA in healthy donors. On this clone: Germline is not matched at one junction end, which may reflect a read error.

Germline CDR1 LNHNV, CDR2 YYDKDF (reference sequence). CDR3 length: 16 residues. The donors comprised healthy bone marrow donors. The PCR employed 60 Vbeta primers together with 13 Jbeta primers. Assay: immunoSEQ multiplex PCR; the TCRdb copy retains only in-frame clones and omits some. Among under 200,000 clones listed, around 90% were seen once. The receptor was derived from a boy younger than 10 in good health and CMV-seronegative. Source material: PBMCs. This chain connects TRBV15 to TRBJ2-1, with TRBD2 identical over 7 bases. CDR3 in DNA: TGTGCCACCAGCAGAGTAGGGAGGGCTAACTACAATGAGCAGCTCTTC. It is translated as CATSRVGRANYNEQLF.